These 8 T cell receptor beta chains came from one sample sequenced in a study of human T cells and chemical hapten exposure. Documented time point: patch test 1, 2 weeks after DPC sensitization. Specified treatment: therapeutic diphenylcyclopropenone sensitization with weekly scalp DPC. TCRdb re-called the RACE reads through MiXCR, storing one row per CDR3 protein. The sample includes 300,000 to 450,000 distinct CDR3 sequences, roughly 4.8% of them seen just once. The sample here was whole blood, taken in connection with sensitization to the hapten diphenylcyclopropenone (DPC). These receptors were collected from a woman aged 45-59 years with alopecia areata. Some clones in this sample may be carry-over from other donors' samples.

This clonotype was seen at least ten times. The chain carries TRBV7-2 and TRBJ1-5; TRBD1 is a possible D gene (6 bases). The CDR3 covers 14 residues. V gave up 6 bases and J gave up 4 bases, with 13 bases separating them. Germline lookup yields CDR1 SGHTA and CDR2 FQGNSA. The CDR3 here is CASRAGEGNQPQHF. Here the CDR3 DNA reads TGTGCCAGCAGGGCAGGGGAAGGAAATCAGCCCCAGCATTTT.

This clonotype came up many times. V gene TRBV12-3 or TRBV12-4 combines with J gene TRBJ1-6, with 7 bases matching TRBD1. Germline trimming cut 5 bases from V and 7 bases from J; bases unmatched to any gene: 8. The CDR3 is made up of 15 amino acids. The CDR3 bases are TGTGCCAGCAGTCCACAGGGGATCAGGAATTCACCCCTCCACTTT. Encoded protein: CASSPQGIRNSPLHF.

This clonotype was seen ten or more times. DNA of the CDR3: TGTGCCAGCGGACGTTACGGGCAAGAGACCCAGTACTTC. Translating gives CASGRYGQETQYF. The chain carries TRBV6-2 or TRBV6-3 and TRBJ2-5; no firm D call. The CDR3 is made up of 13 amino acids. V was cut by 8 bases and J by 2 bases, with 12 bases left in between. Germline V gives CDR1 MNHEY, CDR2 SVGEGT.

The sample holds many counts of this clonotype. The genes are TRBV2 and TRBJ2-6; D is undetermined. The CDR3 has 16 amino acids. Germline V gene data show CDR1 as SNHLY and CDR2 as FYNNEI. The V gene lost 1 base and the J gene lost 0 bases, with 7 bases spanning the gap. The chain's CDR3 is CASSEGHISGANVLTF. The CDR3 DNA reads TGTGCCAGCAGTGAAGGGCATATCTCTGGGGCCAACGTCCTGACTTTC.

About this clonotype itself: A read error may explain this, as a much larger clone is one base away. The J gene is TRBJ1-4, the V gene TRBV7-9; D gene uncertain. The CDR3 runs to 15 residues. V dropped 0 bases and J dropped 3 bases, with 8 bases sitting between them. Germline V gives CDR1 SEHNR, CDR2 FQNEAQ (reference sequence). The CDR3 coding sequence is TGTGCCAGCAGCTTAGCGCCAGACTCTAATGAAAAACTGTTTTTT. Translation gives CASSLAPDSNEKLFF.

This clonotype was counted ten times or more. The chain recombines TRBV3-1 with TRBJ1-5, with D hard to call. With 2 bases removed from V and 4 bases from J, the gap between germline ends came to 9 bases. Germline V gene sequence: CDR1 LGHDT, CDR2 YNNKEL (reference sequence). This CDR3 is 14 amino acids long. Here the CDR3 reads CASSQMLGNQPQHF. CDR3 in DNA: TGTGCCAGCAGCCAAATGCTCGGAAATCAGCCCCAGCATTTT.

This clonotype was counted many times. V gene TRBV7-8 combines with J gene TRBJ1-5; D remains unclear. The CDR3 is 14 amino acids. Germline-derived CDR1 and CDR2 are SGHVS and FQNEAQ. Deletions cut 5 bases from V and 6 bases from J, with 14 bases between. The CDR3 DNA follows: TGTGCCAGCAGCGCCCCCGGGAGCGCTCAGCCCCAGCATTTT. It yields the protein CASSAPGSAQPQHF.

This clonotype was observed many times. The chain combines TRBV28 with TRBJ2-7, with D perhaps matching TRBD1 (6 bases). CDR3 length: 12 residues. With 3 bases removed from V and 5 bases from J, the gap between germline ends came to 8 bases. Per the germline V gene, CDR1 is MDHEN and CDR2 is SYDVKM. CDR3 DNA sequence: TGTGCCAGCAGTTTCTCAGGGGACGAGCAGTACTTC. Translated: CASSFSGDEQYF.